This T cell receptor beta chain appears in the sequencing data of a study of CD8 T cell repertoires and HIV-1 epitope variants. The CDR3 runs 14 residues. The trim removed 10 bases at V and 0 bases at J, leaving 7 bases unmatched. Germline loops: CDR1 SNHLY, CDR2 FYNNEI. With respect to this clone: What it binds is unknown.

TCRdb keeps only in-frame clones here, not all; method: immunoSEQ multiplex PCR. The repertoire includes 5,700 or so clones, 65% to 75% of them detected once, and more than 40% sits in the top ten. The sequenced sample consisted of cultured CD8+ T cells derived from PBMCs. The TCR sequence derives from a male donor with HIV. V is TRBV2 and J is TRBJ2-7; 9 bases align to TRBD1. CDR3 amino acids: CAIAEGQGSYEQYF. CDR3 in DNA: TGTGCCATAGCAGAGGGACAGGGCTCCTACGAGCAGTACTTC.